This TCR beta chain was identified during a study of PD-1 blockade in classical Hodgkin lymphoma. Study-level results: Patients were excluded if nivolumab began under 1 year after ASCT (the autologous transplant). Baseline diversity was lower in partial responders and progressors than complete responders. It was CD4+ TCR diversity, not CD8+, that rose significantly by C4D1.

Concerning this clone itself: Its antigen is unidentified.

Time point noted: cycle 4 day 1 (C4D1), after 5 to 7 weeks of nivolumab. The patients all showed relapse after autologous stem cell transplantation, while their brentuximab vedotin exposure varied. Profiling relied on immunoSEQ multiplex PCR, and the TCRdb table lists in-frame clones only, not all of them. The repertoire holds fewer than 55,000 clones, with approximately 80% as singletons. Source: peripheral blood mononuclear cells (PBMCs), taken before the fourth cycle of nivolumab. The source is a human donor with classical Hodgkin lymphoma.

CDR3 sequence reads: CASSVRSYPLTDTQYF. DNA of the CDR3: TGTGCCAGCAGCGTCCGTAGTTACCCCCTCACAGATACGCAGTATTTT. V gene TRBV5-4 combines with J gene TRBJ2-3; no clear D gene. V was trimmed by 4 bases and J by 2 bases, leaving 17 bases between them. CDR1 and CDR2 from the germline V gene are SGHNT and YYREEE (reference sequence). The CDR3 spans 16 residues.